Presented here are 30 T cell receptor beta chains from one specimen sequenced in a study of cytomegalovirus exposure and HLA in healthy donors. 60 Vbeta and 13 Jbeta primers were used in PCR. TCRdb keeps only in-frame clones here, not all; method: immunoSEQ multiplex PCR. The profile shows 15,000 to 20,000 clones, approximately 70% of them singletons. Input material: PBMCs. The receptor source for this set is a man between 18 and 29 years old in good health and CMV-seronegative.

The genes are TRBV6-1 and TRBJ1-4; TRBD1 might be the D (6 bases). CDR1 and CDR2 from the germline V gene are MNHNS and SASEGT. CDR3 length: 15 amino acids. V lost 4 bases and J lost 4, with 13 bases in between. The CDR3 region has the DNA TGTGCCAGCAGTGCGGAGACAGGAAATAATGAAAAACTGTTTTTT. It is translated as CASSAETGNNEKLFF.

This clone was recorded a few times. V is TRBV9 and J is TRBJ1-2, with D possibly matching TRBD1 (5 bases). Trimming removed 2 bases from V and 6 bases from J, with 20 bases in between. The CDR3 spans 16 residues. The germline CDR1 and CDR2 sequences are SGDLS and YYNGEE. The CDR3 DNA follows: TGTGCCAGCAGCGTGTCCTACAGAGCCCTGGGGCATGGCTACACCTTC. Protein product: CASSVSYRALGHGYTF.

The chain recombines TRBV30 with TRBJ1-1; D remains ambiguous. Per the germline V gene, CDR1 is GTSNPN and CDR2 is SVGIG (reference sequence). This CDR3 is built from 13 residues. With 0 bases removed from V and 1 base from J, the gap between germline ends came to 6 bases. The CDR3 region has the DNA TGTGCCTGGAGTGTAAATAGGAACACTGAAGCTTTCTTT. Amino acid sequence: CAWSVNRNTEAFF.

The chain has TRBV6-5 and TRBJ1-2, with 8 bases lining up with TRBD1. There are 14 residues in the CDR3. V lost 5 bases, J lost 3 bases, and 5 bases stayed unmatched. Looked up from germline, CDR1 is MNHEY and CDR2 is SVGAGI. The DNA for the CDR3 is TGTGCCAGCAGTACAACAGGGGGGCACTATGGCTACACCTTC. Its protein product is CASSTTGGHYGYTF.

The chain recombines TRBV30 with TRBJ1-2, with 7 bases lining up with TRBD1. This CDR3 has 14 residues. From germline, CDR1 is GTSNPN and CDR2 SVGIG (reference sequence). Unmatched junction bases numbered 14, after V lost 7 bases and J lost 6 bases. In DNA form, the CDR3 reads TGTGCCTCCGAGGGGGACAGAGAGGCTGATGGCTACACCTTC. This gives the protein CASEGDREADGYTF.

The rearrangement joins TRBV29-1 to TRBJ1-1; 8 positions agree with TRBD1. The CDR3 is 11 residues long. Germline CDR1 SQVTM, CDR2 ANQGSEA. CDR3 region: CSVGQATEAFF. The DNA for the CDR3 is TGCAGTGTGGGACAGGCCACTGAAGCTTTCTTT.

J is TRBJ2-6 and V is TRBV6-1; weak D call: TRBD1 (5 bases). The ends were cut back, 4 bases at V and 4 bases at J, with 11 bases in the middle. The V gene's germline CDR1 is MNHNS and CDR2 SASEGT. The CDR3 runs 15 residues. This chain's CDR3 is CASSGQGFGANVLTF. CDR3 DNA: TGTGCCAGCAGTGGGCAGGGTTTCGGGGCCAACGTCCTGACTTTC.

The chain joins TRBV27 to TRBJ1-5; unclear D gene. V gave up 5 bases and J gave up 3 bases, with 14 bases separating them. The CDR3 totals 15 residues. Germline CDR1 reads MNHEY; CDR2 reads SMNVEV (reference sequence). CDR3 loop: CASSPSGSFNQPQHF. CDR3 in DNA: TGTGCCAGCAGTCCCTCCGGGTCTTTCAATCAGCCCCAGCATTTT.

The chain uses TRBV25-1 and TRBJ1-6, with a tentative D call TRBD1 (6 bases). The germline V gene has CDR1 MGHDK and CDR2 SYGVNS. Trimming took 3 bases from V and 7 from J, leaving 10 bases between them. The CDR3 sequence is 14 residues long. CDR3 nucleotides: TGTGCCAGCAGTGAGGGGCAGGGGAATTCACCCCTCCACTTT. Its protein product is CASSEGQGNSPLHF.

CDR3: CASSPPGDNQPQHF. The CDR3 DNA is TGTGCCAGCAGCCCCCCAGGTGACAATCAGCCCCAGCATTTT. The chain uses TRBV9 and TRBJ1-5; no definite D call. Germline V CDR1 and CDR2: SGDLS, YYNGEE. V was clipped by 4 bases and J by 3 bases, with 11 bases between them. CDR3 length equals 14 residues.

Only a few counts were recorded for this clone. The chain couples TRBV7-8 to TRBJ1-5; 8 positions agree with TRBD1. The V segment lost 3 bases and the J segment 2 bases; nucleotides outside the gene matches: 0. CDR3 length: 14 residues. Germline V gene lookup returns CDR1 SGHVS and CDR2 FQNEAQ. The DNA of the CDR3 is TGTGCCAGCAGCTTGACAGGGGGCAATCAGCCCCAGCATTTT. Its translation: CASSLTGGNQPQHF.

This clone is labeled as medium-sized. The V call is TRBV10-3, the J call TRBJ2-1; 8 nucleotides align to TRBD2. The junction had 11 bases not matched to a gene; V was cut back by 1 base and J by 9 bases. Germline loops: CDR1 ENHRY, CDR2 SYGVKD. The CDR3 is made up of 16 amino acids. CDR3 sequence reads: CAISEYWTSSGPEQFF. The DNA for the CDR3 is TGTGCCATCAGTGAGTATTGGACTAGCAGTGGTCCTGAGCAGTTCTTC.

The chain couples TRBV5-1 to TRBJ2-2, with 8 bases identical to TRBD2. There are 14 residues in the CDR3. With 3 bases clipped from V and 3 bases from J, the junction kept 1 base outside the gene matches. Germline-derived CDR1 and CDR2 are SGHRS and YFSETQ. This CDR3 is CASSWTSYTGELFF. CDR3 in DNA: TGCGCCAGCAGCTGGACTAGCTACACCGGGGAGCTGTTTTTT.

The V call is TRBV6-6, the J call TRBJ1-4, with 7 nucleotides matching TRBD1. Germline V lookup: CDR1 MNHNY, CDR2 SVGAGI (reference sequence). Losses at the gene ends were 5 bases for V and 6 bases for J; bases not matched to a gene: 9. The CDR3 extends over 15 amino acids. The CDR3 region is CASSKGQAWDEKLFF. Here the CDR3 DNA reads TGTGCCAGCAGTAAAGGACAGGCGTGGGATGAAAAACTGTTTTTT.

The CDR3 bases are TGTGCCAGCAGTTATCGACCTACCGGGGAAAAACTGTTTTTT. This codes for CASSYRPTGEKLFF. The chain has TRBV6-5 and TRBJ1-4; D not certain. The CDR3 has 14 residues. Trimming left V 3 bases short and J 8 bases short, with 13 bases between. Germline-derived CDR1 and CDR2 are MNHEY and SVGAGI.

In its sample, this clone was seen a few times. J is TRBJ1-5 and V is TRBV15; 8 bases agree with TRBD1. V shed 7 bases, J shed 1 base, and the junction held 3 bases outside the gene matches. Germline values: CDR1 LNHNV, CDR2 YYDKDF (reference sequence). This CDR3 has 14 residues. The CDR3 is CATNNRGSNQPQHF. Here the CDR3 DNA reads TGTGCCACCAACAACAGGGGGAGCAATCAGCCCCAGCATTTT.

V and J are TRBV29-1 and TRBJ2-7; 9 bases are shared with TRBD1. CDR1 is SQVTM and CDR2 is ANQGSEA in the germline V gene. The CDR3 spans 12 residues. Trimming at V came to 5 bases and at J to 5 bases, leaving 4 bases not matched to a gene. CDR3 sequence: CSVSGTGNEQYF. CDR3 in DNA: TGCAGCGTTTCCGGGACAGGGAACGAGCAGTACTTC.

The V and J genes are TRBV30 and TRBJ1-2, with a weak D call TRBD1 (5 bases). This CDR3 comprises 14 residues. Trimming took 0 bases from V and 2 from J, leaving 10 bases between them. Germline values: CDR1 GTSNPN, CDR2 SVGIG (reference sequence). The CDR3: CAWSVVRGNYGYTF. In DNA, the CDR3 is TGTGCCTGGAGTGTAGTCCGGGGGAACTATGGCTACACCTTC.

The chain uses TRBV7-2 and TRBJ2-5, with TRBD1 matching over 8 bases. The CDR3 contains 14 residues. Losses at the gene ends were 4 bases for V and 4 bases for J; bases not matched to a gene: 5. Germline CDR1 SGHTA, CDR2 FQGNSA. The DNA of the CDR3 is TGTGCCAGCAGCTCAGGGGGCTATAGAGAGACCCAGTACTTC. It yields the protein CASSSGGYRETQYF.

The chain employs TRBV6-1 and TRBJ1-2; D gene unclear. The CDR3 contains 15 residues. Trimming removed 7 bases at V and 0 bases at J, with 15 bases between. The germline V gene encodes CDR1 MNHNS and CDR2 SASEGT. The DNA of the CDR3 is TGTGCCAGCACCCCCCGGAGAGGGTCTAACTATGGCTACACCTTC. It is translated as CASTPRRGSNYGYTF.

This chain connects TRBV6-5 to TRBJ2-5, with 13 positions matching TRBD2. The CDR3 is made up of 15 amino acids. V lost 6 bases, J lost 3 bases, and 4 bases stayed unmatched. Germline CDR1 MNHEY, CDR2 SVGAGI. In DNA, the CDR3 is TGTGCCAGCAGGTGGACTAGCGGGAGTAAAGAGACCCAGTACTTC. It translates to CASRWTSGSKETQYF.

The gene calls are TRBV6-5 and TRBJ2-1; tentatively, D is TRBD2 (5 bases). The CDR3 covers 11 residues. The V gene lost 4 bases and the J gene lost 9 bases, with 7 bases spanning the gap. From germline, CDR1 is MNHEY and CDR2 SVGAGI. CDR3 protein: CASSLEGEQFF. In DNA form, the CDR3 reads TGTGCCAGCAGTTTAGAGGGTGAGCAGTTCTTC.

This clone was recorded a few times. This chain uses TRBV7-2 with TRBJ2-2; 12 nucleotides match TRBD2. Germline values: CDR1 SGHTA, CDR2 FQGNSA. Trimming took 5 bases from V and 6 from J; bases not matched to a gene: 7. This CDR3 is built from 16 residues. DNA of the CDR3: TGTGCCAGCAGCGGCAGACTAGCGGGAGAATCCGGGGAGCTGTTTTTT. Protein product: CASSGRLAGESGELFF.

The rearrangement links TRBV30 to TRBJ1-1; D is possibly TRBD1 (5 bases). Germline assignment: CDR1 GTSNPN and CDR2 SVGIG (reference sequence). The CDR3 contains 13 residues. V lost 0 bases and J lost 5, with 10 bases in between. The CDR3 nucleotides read TGTGCCTGGAGTGTACAGGCAGGGACTGAAGCTTTCTTT. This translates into CAWSVQAGTEAFF.

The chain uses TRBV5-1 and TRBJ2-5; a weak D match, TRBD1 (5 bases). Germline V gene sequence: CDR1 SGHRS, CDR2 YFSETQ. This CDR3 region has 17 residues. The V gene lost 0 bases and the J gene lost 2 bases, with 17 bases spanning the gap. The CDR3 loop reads CASSLAPAAGLQETQYF. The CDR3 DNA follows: TGCGCCAGCAGCTTGGCCCCGGCGGCAGGGCTACAAGAGACCCAGTACTTC.

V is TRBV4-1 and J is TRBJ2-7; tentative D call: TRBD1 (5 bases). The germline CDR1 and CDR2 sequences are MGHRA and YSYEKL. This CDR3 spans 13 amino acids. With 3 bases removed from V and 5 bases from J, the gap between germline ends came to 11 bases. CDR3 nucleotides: TGCGCCAGCAGCCAGGGGCCCGCAAACGAGCAGTACTTC. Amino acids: CASSQGPANEQYF.

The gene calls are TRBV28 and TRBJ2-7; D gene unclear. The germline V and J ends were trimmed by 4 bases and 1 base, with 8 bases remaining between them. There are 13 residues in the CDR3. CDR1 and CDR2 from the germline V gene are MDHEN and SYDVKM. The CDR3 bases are TGTGCCAGCAGTTCCTACGGTTCCTACGAGCAGTACTTC. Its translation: CASSSYGSYEQYF.

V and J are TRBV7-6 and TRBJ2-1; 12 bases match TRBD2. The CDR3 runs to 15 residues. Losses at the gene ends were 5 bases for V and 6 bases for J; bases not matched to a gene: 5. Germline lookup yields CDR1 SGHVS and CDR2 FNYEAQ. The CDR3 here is CASSPTSGRFNEQFF. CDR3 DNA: TGTGCCAGCAGCCCTACTAGCGGGAGGTTCAATGAGCAGTTCTTC.

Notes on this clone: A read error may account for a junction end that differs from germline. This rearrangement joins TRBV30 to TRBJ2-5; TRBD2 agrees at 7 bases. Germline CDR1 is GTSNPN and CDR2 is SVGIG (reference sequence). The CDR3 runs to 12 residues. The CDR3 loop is CAWSDGGENQYF. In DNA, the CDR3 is TGTGCCTGGAGTGATGGGGGGGAGAACCAGTACTTC.

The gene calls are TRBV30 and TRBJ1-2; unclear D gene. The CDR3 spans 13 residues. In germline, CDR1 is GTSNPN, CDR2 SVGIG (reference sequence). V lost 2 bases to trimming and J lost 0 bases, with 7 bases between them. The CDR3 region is CAWSPPTNYGYTF. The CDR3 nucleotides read TGTGCCTGGAGTCCCCCCACTAACTATGGCTACACCTTC.